This T cell receptor beta chain was documented in a study of blood T cell repertoires in COVID-19. For the study at large: Acute and convalescent COVID-19 specimens originated in the United States, Italy and Spain. Sources were T cells, B-cell-depleted T cells, or PBMCs; the material itself was cDNA or gDNA.

Study processing details: Quantification of nucleated cells was approximated via reference gene primer amplification. Profiled with immunoSEQ multiplex PCR; TCRdb holds only in-frame clones, not every one. V and J calls and clone size are as listed in that table; D and trimming were resolved from the DNA. The sample lists approximately 210,000 clones; around 89% were seen once. CDR3 length equals 14 residues. Unmatched junction bases numbered 11, after V lost 8 bases and J lost 5 bases. CDR1 MNHEY and CDR2 SVGAGI come from the germline V gene. This clone has only one observation. Sequencing was performed on peripheral blood. The TCR sequence derives from an older man with acute or convalescent COVID-19. The chain employs TRBV6-5 and TRBJ2-7; 8 nucleotides align to TRBD2. The CDR3 sequence: CASQVLAGSNEQYF. In DNA, the CDR3 is TGTGCCAGCCAAGTGCTAGCGGGTAGTAACGAGCAGTACTTC.